These 5 T cell receptor beta chains came from one sample sequenced in a study of low-dose radiotherapy and immunotherapy resistance in tumors. Time point: after trial treatment. The treatment: LDRT plus nivolumab, ipilimumab, low-dose cyclophosphamide and aspirin (RACIN trial). Alpha and beta chains were covered, as first-strand cDNA relied on TRAV- and TRBV-specific primers. The authors amplified TCRs for about 20 PCR cycles with a constant-region primer and a V-primer adapter. From the reads, TCRdb called clonotypes with MiXCR, one entry per CDR3 protein. The table includes 35,000 to 50,000 distinct CDR3 sequences, about 25% detected once. The sequencing here drew on PBMCs, taken after low-dose radiotherapy plus immunotherapy. The receptors originated from a male donor with prostate cancer.

As concerns this clonotype: A far larger clone is a single base away, which makes a read error likely. This chain connects TRBV28 to TRBJ2-7; 8 nucleotides agree with TRBD2. Per the germline V gene, CDR1 is MDHEN and CDR2 is SYDVKM. The CDR3 length is 20 residues. V gave up 1 base and J gave up 7 bases; unmatched junction bases: 24. The CDR3 sequence is CASSLSLREVTGRGYNEQYF. In DNA form, the CDR3 reads TGTGCCAGCAGTTTATCATTGCGGGAGGTTACAGGGCGGGGATACAATGAGCAGTACTTC. Full variable domain (outside the CDR3, taken from reference TRBV28 and TRBJ2-7): DVKVTQSSRYLVKRTGEKVFLECVQDMDHENMFWYRQDPGLGLRLIYFSYDVKMKEKGDIPEGYSVSREKKERFSLILESASTNQTSMYLCASSLSLREVTGRGYNEQYFGPGTRLTVT.

Many counts were recorded for this clonotype. The chain has TRBV24-1 and TRBJ2-1, with 10 bases lining up with TRBD1. Trimming cost V 5 bases and J 0 bases; bases outside gene matches: 0. Germline CDR1 is KGHDR and CDR2 is SFDVKD. CDR3 length: 15 amino acids. The CDR3 loop reads CATSGDRGSYNEQFF. As DNA, the CDR3 is TGTGCCACCAGTGGGGACAGGGGCTCCTACAATGAGCAGTTCTTC.

This clonotype was observed many times. The CDR3 region has the DNA TGCGCCAGCAGCCCACCACTCCCCGTGAGCGAGCAGTACTTC. The encoded protein is CASSPPLPVSEQYF. This chain uses TRBV4-3 with TRBJ2-7; no reliable D call. The CDR3 spans 14 residues. V lost 4 bases to trimming and J lost 6 bases, with 16 bases between them. Germline V lookup: CDR1 LGHNA, CDR2 YSLEER.

This clonotype has at least ten counts. The chain combines TRBV24-1 with TRBJ2-7, with 11 bases aligning to TRBD2. The germline V gene has CDR1 KGHDR and CDR2 SFDVKD. V lost 0 bases and J lost 3; bases outside the gene matches: 0. This CDR3 is 15 amino acids long. This CDR3 is CATSDLTSGSYEQYF. The CDR3 nucleotides read TGTGCCACCAGTGATTTGACTAGCGGGAGCTACGAGCAGTACTTC.

This clonotype was observed many times. The chain links TRBV5-4 to TRBJ2-6; TRBD1 matches at 9 bases. Germline values: CDR1 SGHNT, CDR2 YYREEE (reference sequence). V was pared by 0 bases and J by 2 bases, with 3 bases of the junction left unmatched. The CDR3 extends over 17 amino acids. The CDR3 is CASSLGTGAPGANVLTF. The CDR3 bases are TGTGCCAGCAGCTTGGGGACAGGGGCACCTGGGGCCAACGTCCTGACTTTC. Full variable domain (missing parts from reference TRBV5-4 and TRBJ2-6): ETGVTQSPTHLIKTRGQQVTLRCSSQSGHNTVSWYQQALGQGPQFIFQYYREEENGRGNFPPRFSGLQFPNYSSELNVNALELDDSALYLCASSLGTGAPGANVLTFGAGSRLTVL.